The 8 T cell receptor beta chains presented below share a single source sample, sequenced in a study of T cell changes during pregnancy in multiple sclerosis. This table comes from immunoSEQ multiplex PCR, and its TCRdb copy is limited to in-frame clones, with some not included. The sample has about 51,000 clones; 94% are singletons. The specimen comprised CD4+ T cells from peripheral blood mononuclear cells, sampled in the second trimester of pregnancy. All receptors derive from a female donor with multiple sclerosis, enrolled in a pregnancy study.

This clone was observed once. This chain links TRBV11-2 with TRBJ1-5; D possibly corresponds to TRBD1 (6 bases). The length of the CDR3 is 15 residues. Trimming removed 5 bases at V and 5 bases at J, with 16 bases between. CDR1 is SGHAT, CDR2 FQNNGV, per germline. The CDR3 is CASSGGARTDQPQHF. Here the CDR3 DNA reads TGTGCCAGCAGCGGGGGCGCGCGGACAGATCAGCCCCAGCATTTT.

The chain carries TRBV5-5 and TRBJ1-4, with D perhaps matching TRBD1 (6 bases). From germline, CDR1 is SGHKS and CDR2 YYEKEE (reference sequence). The CDR3 has 14 amino acids. The V end lost 4 bases, the J end lost 7 bases, and 14 bases lay between the germline ends. The CDR3 region is CASSLQGGSEKLFF. The DNA for the CDR3 is TGTGCCAGCAGCCTACAGGGAGGGAGTGAAAAACTGTTTTTT.

Of note for this clone: Compared with germline, one end of the junction differs, possibly owing to a read error. The CDR3 loop reads CASSIDHRGAYNSPLHF. In DNA form, the CDR3 reads TGTGCCAGTAGTATAGATCACAGGGGCGCCTACAATTCACCCCTCCACTTT. V gene TRBV19 combines with J gene TRBJ1-6; 7 nucleotides align to TRBD1. This CDR3 is 17 amino acids long. Germline CDR1 LNHDA, CDR2 SQIVND (reference sequence).

V is TRBV28 and J is TRBJ1-3, with D uncertain. The V gene's germline CDR1 is MDHEN and CDR2 SYDVKM. Trimming took off 2 bases at V and 8 bases at J, with 10 bases between the two ends. The CDR3 is 13 amino acids. CDR3 sequence (DNA): TGTGCCAGCAGTTTAATAGATCTGGACACCATATATTTT. Protein sequence: CASSLIDLDTIYF.

V and J are TRBV18 and TRBJ1-1, with D maybe TRBD1 (6 bases). The V end lost 6 bases, the J end lost 7 bases, and 9 bases lay between the germline ends. Germline V gene data show CDR1 as KGHSH and CDR2 as LQKENI. The CDR3 covers 11 residues. CDR3 residues: CASSQTGEAFF. As DNA, the CDR3 is TGTGCCAGCTCGCAGACAGGTGAAGCTTTCTTT.

DNA for the CDR3: TGTGCCAGTAGTTTCCCAGGGCTGGGCAATCAGCCCCAGCATTTT. Translation: CASSFPGLGNQPQHF. The rearrangement uses TRBV19 and TRBJ1-5; a possible D gene is TRBD1 (5 bases). CDR3 length equals 15 residues. Germline assignment: CDR1 LNHDA and CDR2 SQIVND (reference sequence). Trimming pared 5 bases from V and 2 bases from J, leaving 13 bases between.

In DNA form, the CDR3 reads TGTGCCATCAGTGGCACCGACAGGCCATCCTCCTACGAGCAGTACTTC. Residues: CAISGTDRPSSYEQYF. This chain connects TRBV10-3 to TRBJ2-7; maybe TRBD1 (6 bases). V was cut by 4 bases and J by 0 bases, with 16 bases left in between. The V gene's germline CDR1 is ENHRY and CDR2 SYGVKD. This CDR3 is 16 amino acids long.

Comments on this clone: An end of the junction does not agree with germline; a read error may underlie this. The chain is built from TRBV29-1 and TRBJ1-2, with 7 bases identical to TRBD1. Germline CDR1 is SQVTM and CDR2 is ANQGSEA. The CDR3 runs to 14 residues. CDR3 coding DNA: TGCAGCGTAGTGCACTCGACAGGGAGACATGGGTACACCTTC. It translates to CSVVHSTGRHGYTF.